The clone carrying this TCR beta chain was detected only once. Assay used: immunoSEQ multiplex PCR; TCRdb lists only in-frame clones, some missing. The sample carries a few hundred thousand clones, around nine tenths recorded once. This sample was taken from a study of Ad26.COV2.S vaccination and SARS-CoV-2 variants. Study context: Of the COV1001 trial arms, the Ad26.COV2.S arm included the donor. Doses of Ad26.COV2.S were injected into muscle once or twice, 56 days apart.

CDR1 ENHRY and CDR2 SYGVKD come from the germline V gene. V gave up 4 bases and J gave up 4 bases, with 7 bases separating them. The CDR3 length is 12 residues. Treatment of the sample: 19 received Ad26.COV2.S at low or high dose, single or two shots; about 5 received placebo; per-sample allocation not given. Each sample was drawn 63 days after the first injection (of vaccine or placebo). An Ad26 vector was used to express Wuhan-strain SARS-CoV-2 spike as the vaccine. The chain has TRBV10-3 and TRBJ1-1, with a tentative D call TRBD1 (6 bases). The clonotype was recovered from a person between 18 and 65 years old who received the Ad26.COV2.S COVID-19 vaccine or a placebo. Sequencing used peripheral blood, obtained in a trial of Ad26.COV2.S vaccine versus placebo. The CDR3 reads CAISADSTEAFF. DNA for the CDR3: TGTGCCATCAGTGCGGACAGCACTGAAGCTTTCTTT.